The present TCR beta chain was sequenced within a study of cytomegalovirus exposure and HLA in healthy donors. The V gene lost 11 bases and the J gene lost 5 bases, with 20 bases spanning the gap. Germline CDR1 and CDR2: SNHLY and FYNNEI. The CDR3 extends over 14 amino acids. The method was immunoSEQ multiplex PCR; TCRdb's version includes in-frame clones alone and lacks a portion of them. Of approximately 220,000 clones detected, around 80% appear once; the ten largest clones hold roughly an eighth. The rearrangement uses TRBV2 and TRBJ2-3; D may match TRBD1 or TRBD2 (6 bases each). The sample consisted of PBMCs. The origin of this receptor is a woman aged 25-40 years in good health and CMV-seropositive. CDR3 residues: CAGKLGGHGDTQYF. In DNA, the CDR3 is TGTGCCGGGAAGTTAGGGGGGCACGGAGATACGCAGTATTTT. The full variable domain, with the rest looked up from reference TRBV2 and TRBJ2-3, is EPEVTQTPSHQVTQMGQEVILRCVPISNHLYFYWYRQILGQKVEFLVSFYNNEISEKSEIFDDQFSVERPDGSNFTLKIRSTKLEDSAMYFCAGKLGGHGDTQYFGPGTRLTVL.